This T cell receptor beta chain was sequenced during a study of T cells in Graves' hyperthyroidism and ophthalmopathy. Study results and caveats: Through a model of 13 V-J features, ophthalmopathy was separated from stable hyperthyroidism.

A Clinical Activity Score of at least 3, a NOSPECS grade of at least 4 and a duration under 3 months were recorded in the ophthalmopathy patients. Each diagnosis was grounded in clinical symptoms, serum thyroxine and TRAb, thyroid ultrasound, and orbital computed tomography. Amplification of TCR beta CDR3 regions used RNA as the template. First-round RT-PCR of the TCR CDR3 relied on the HTBI primer set. TCRdb reanalysed the multiplex PCR reads using MiXCR and keeps one entry per CDR3 protein. The data hold roughly 290,000 distinct CDR3 sequences, with 17% observed a single time. The germline CDR1 and CDR2 sequences are MNHEY and SMNVEV (reference sequence). The CDR3 totals 19 residues. For this clonotype: Its antigen is unknown. This sequence may be a read error, since a much larger clone differs from it by one base.

Input material: blood. V and J are TRBV27 and TRBJ2-7, with 9 bases that match TRBD1. The sequence came from a woman aged 55-69 years with Graves' ophthalmopathy. The CDR3 reads CASSFWPLGGGQGNYERYF. As DNA, the CDR3 is TGTGCCAGCAGTTTCTGGCCTCTGGGCGGGGGACAGGGCAACTACGAGCGGTACTTC.